Listed below are T cell receptor beta chains from one sample, sequenced in a study of CD8+ T cells in alopecia areata. The table came from immunoSEQ multiplex PCR; TCRdb's copy has only in-frame clones and leaves some out. This table holds 150,000 to 200,000 clones, less than 75% found once. Sequencing used CD4+ T cells sorted from blood, obtained between weeks 55 and 65, from a patient treated with tofacitinib. The receptors come from a human donor with alopecia areata. Each CDR3 is given with its conserved first and last residue. The D gene is left open where the match is weak. Size is stated for part of the rows, as once, few or many counts, or as a class when the clone is expanded.

V gene	clone size	J gene	D gene	CDR3 DNA	CDR3 protein
TRBV5-1	-	TRBJ2-1	TRBD1	TGCGCCAGCAGCCAGGGACAGGGGTCCTCCTACAATGAGCAGTTCTTC	CASSQGQGSSYNEQFF
TRBV4-2	-	TRBJ2-3	TRBD2	TGTGCCAGCAGCCAGGCCCTAGGGCGGGGGGGCACAGATACGCAGTATTTT	CASSQALGRGGTDTQYF
TRBV4-2	-	TRBJ2-5	TRBD2	TGTGCCAGCAGCCAAGATGGGCTAGCGGGGGGGTACCAAGAGACCCAGTACTTC	CASSQDGLAGGYQETQYF
TRBV27	-	TRBJ1-5	TRBD1	TGTGCCAGCAGTCACGACAGGGGGCGGGATCAGCCCCAGCATTTT	CASSHDRGRDQPQHF
TRBV5-1	-	TRBJ2-6	TRBD1	TGCGCCAGCAGCACAACAGGGGCTGGGGCCAACGTCCTGACTTTC	CASSTTGAGANVLTF
TRBV5-1	-	TRBJ2-7	-	TGCGCCAGCAGCTTGGATCCCAAGGACGAGCAGTACTTC	CASSLDPKDEQYF
TRBV6-4	-	TRBJ2-5	TRBD1	TGTGCCAGCAGGGGGTACCGGGACAGGGAAGAGACCCAGTACTTC	CASRGYRDREETQYF
TRBV7-9	once	TRBJ1-2	-	TGTGCCAGCAGCTTAAGTCCCACAGCTAACTATGGCTACACCTTC	CASSLSPTANYGYTF
TRBV29-1	-	TRBJ1-1	-	TGCAGCGTGAGAATGACAGGGAACACTGAAGCTTTCTTT	CSVRMTGNTEAFF
TRBV10-3	-	TRBJ2-7	-	TGTGCCATCAGTGGCGGGGCCGACGATTACGAGCAGTACTTC	CAISGGADDYEQYF
TRBV7-9	-	TRBJ2-5	TRBD1	TGTGCCAGCAGCAAGAGGACAGGGTTCTCCCAAGAGACCCAGTACTTC	CASSKRTGFSQETQYF
TRBV6-5	-	TRBJ2-5	-	TGTGCCAGCAGTTATGGGGGGACGACCCAGTACTTC	CASSYGGTTQYF
TRBV5-1	-	TRBJ1-6	TRBD1	TGCGCCAGCAGCGCAGGGGGCCCTGAGAATTCACCCCTCCACTTT	CASSAGGPENSPLHF
TRBV6-1	-	TRBJ2-1	-	TGTGCCAGCAGGGCGGATTACAATGAGCAGTTCTTC	CASRADYNEQFF
TRBV6-5	-	TRBJ2-7	TRBD1	TGTGCCAGCAGGTCGGCAGGGGGTCCTTACTACGAGCAGTACTTC	CASRSAGGPYYEQYF
TRBV4-1	few	TRBJ2-3	-	TGCGCCAGCAGCCAAGGGGACTCCGACACAGATACGCAGTATTTT	CASSQGDSDTDTQYF
TRBV11-2	-	TRBJ2-5	TRBD1	TGTGCCAGCAGCCCTCTAGGGGGCGGAGAGACCCAGTACTTC	CASSPLGGGETQYF
TRBV5-1	few	TRBJ1-6	-	TGCGCCAGCAGCTTGGCCGTTGGAGTGCCTTCACCCCTCCACTTT	CASSLAVGVPSPLHF
TRBV7-2	few	TRBJ1-5	-	TGTGCCAGCAGCCTTACACGGAATCAGCCCCAGCATTTT	CASSLTRNQPQHF
TRBV2	-	TRBJ2-7	TRBD1	TGTGCCAGCATGACAGACAGGGGGCGATCCTACGAGCAGTACTTC	CASMTDRGRSYEQYF
TRBV7-9	few	TRBJ1-2	-	TGTGCCAGCAGCTCCACAGGTCTCGGCTATGGCTACACCTTC	CASSSTGLGYGYTF
TRBV18	-	TRBJ2-5	-	TGTGCCAGCTCGCAGGGGATTCGAGAGACCCAGTACTTC	CASSQGIRETQYF
TRBV7-2	few	TRBJ1-3	-	TGTGCCAGCAGCGGACGGGCCGACTCTGGAAACACCATATATTTT	CASSGRADSGNTIYF
TRBV30	-	TRBJ2-5	-	TGTGCCTGGAGCAACGGGGGTACCGAAGAGACCCAGTACTTC	CAWSNGGTEETQYF
TRBV14	-	TRBJ2-6	-	TGTGCCAGCAGCCACGGCAAAACTGGGGCCAACGTCCTGACTTTC	CASSHGKTGANVLTF
TRBV5-1	-	TRBJ1-4	-	TGCGCCAGCAGGTCTGCAGGGGTTCGGGAAAAACTGTTTTTT	CASRSAGVREKLFF
TRBV30	few	TRBJ1-2	-	TGTGCCTGGAGTGCCGACCGGGCCAACTATGGCTACACCTTC	CAWSADRANYGYTF
TRBV9	few	TRBJ1-6	-	TGTGCCAGCAGCCGATGGGGGAGGGCTATGAATTCACCCCTCCACTTT	CASSRWGRAMNSPLHF
TRBV2	-	TRBJ1-6	-	TGTGCCAGCCTAGCGCTGGACAAGATTGTCAATTCACCCCTCCACTTT	CASLALDKIVNSPLHF
TRBV29-1	-	TRBJ1-1	-	TGCAGCGCCCAACGAACCAACATGGAGATGAACACTGAAGCTTTCTTT	CSAQRTNMEMNTEAFF
TRBV7-9	-	TRBJ2-3	-	TGTGCCTCCTCGGGTCCAAGCACAGATACGCAGTATTTT	CASSGPSTDTQYF
TRBV4-1	few	TRBJ1-4	-	TGCGCCAGCAGCCAAGGAGGGGGAGAGGCCGAAAAACTGTTTTTT	CASSQGGGEAEKLFF
TRBV15	-	TRBJ2-7	-	TGTGCCACCAGCAGAAACCCGAGGGACGAGCAGTACTTC	CATSRNPRDEQYF
TRBV4-1	-	TRBJ2-3	-	TGCGCCAGCAGCCAGCCACAGGGTACTACGCAGTATTTT	CASSQPQGTTQYF
TRBV7-9	-	TRBJ2-3	-	TGTGCCAGCAGCTTTACGAGTATCACAGATACGCAGTATTTT	CASSFTSITDTQYF
TRBV30	-	TRBJ1-2	TRBD1	TGTGCCTGGAGCTACAGGGGGAACTATGGCTACACCTTC	CAWSYRGNYGYTF
TRBV7-9	-	TRBJ1-2	-	TGTGCCAGCAGCCACGAGACAGGCAACTATGGCTACACCTTC	CASSHETGNYGYTF
TRBV5-6	once	TRBJ2-5	TRBD2	TGTGCCAGCAGCTCCGGGACTAGCCTCCAAGAGACCCAGTACTTC	CASSSGTSLQETQYF
TRBV29-1	-	TRBJ1-2	-	TGCAGCGTCGATGACAGAAACTATGGCTACACCTTC	CSVDDRNYGYTF
TRBV5-1	-	TRBJ1-1	TRBD1	TGCGCCAGCAGCATCGGGACAGGTATCACTGAAGCTTTCTTT	CASSIGTGITEAFF
TRBV7-9	once	TRBJ2-7	-	TGTGCCAGCAGCCAACCCCCCGGGGGTTACGAGCAGTACTTC	CASSQPPGGYEQYF
TRBV14	-	TRBJ1-1	-	TGTGCCACCGGACAGCTAAACACTGAAGCTTTCTTT	CATGQLNTEAFF
TRBV6-6	-	TRBJ2-5	-	TGTGCCAGCAGTTTTGCGGGGGCGGTACAAGAGACCCAGTACTTC	CASSFAGAVQETQYF
TRBV28	many	TRBJ1-1	-	TGTGCCAGCAGGGACCGATATGAAGCTTTCTTT	CASRDRYEAFF
TRBV4-1	-	TRBJ2-5	TRBD2	TGCGCCAGCAGCCAAGATAAGCGTGCTAGCGGAGGAGAGACCCAGTACTTC	CASSQDKRASGGETQYF
TRBV29-1	-	TRBJ1-5	TRBD1	TGCAGCGTGGGACAGGGAGGTCAGCCCCAGCATTTT	CSVGQGGQPQHF
TRBV7-2	-	TRBJ1-2	-	TGTGCCAGCAGCTTAGGGGGGTTTGGCTATGGCTACACCTTC	CASSLGGFGYGYTF
TRBV4-1	-	TRBJ2-2	-	TGCGCCAGCAGCCGCTCCACCGGGGAGCTGTTTTTT	CASSRSTGELFF
TRBV29-1	-	TRBJ1-2	-	TGCAGCGTCCCGGGGAGGAACTATGGCTACACCTTC	CSVPGRNYGYTF